This TCR beta chain was recovered during a study of CDR3 diversity in severe acne. This clonotype was seen many times. TCRdb re-called the PCR reads through MiXCR, storing one row per CDR3 protein. The sample has approximately 97,000 distinct CDR3 sequences, roughly half seen once. The CDR3 sequence is 15 residues long. Germline V gene sequence: CDR1 DFQATT, CDR2 SNEGSKA (reference sequence). J gave up 0 bases and V 6 bases, and 9 bases lay outside the gene matches. The receptor's source is a male donor with acne. The V gene is TRBV20-1, the J gene TRBJ2-3; 7 bases align to TRBD2. Specimen: blood. The CDR3 sequence: CSAPDGGGSTDTQYF. CDR3 DNA sequence: TGCAGTGCGCCCGACGGCGGGGGTAGCACAGATACGCAGTATTTT.